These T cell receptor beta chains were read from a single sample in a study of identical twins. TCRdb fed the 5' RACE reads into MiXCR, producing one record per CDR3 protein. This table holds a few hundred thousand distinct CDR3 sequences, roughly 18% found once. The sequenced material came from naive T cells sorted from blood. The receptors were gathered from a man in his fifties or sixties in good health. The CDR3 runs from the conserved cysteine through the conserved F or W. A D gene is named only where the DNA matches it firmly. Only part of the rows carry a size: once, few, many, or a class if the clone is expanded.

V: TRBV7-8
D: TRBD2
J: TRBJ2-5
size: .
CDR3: CASSLWAAGGTKETQYF
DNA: TGTGCCAGCAGCTTATGGGCAGCGGGGGGTACCAAAGAGACCCAGTACTTC

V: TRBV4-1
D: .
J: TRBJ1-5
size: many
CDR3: CASSQETGIHQPQHF
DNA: TGCGCCAGCAGCCAGGAAACAGGGATCCATCAGCCCCAGCATTTT

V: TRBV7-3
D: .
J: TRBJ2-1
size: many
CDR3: CASSLMWDKASYNEQFF
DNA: TGTGCCAGCAGCTTAATGTGGGACAAAGCCTCCTACAATGAGCAGTTCTTC

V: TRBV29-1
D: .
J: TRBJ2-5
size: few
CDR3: CSVGPRAAPLETQYF
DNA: TGCAGCGTTGGTCCCCGGGCTGCTCCTCTCGAGACCCAGTACTTC

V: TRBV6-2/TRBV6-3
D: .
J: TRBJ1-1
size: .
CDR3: CASSYSVEAFF
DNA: TGTGCCAGCAGTTACTCAGTTGAAGCTTTCTTT

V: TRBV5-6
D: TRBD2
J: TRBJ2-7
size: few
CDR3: CASSRPGGEQYF
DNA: TGTGCCAGCAGCCGTCCGGGGGGGGAGCAGTACTTC

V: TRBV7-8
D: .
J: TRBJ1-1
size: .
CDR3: CASSWIGGTEAFF
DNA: TGTGCCAGCAGCTGGATAGGGGGGACTGAAGCTTTCTTT

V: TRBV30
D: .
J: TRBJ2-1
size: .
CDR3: CAWSLGGEQFF
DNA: TGTGCCTGGAGTTTGGGGGGTGAGCAGTTCTTC

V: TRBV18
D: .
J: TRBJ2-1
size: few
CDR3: CASSPFSGTSYNEQFF
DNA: TGTGCCAGCTCACCATTTAGCGGTACCTCCTACAATGAGCAGTTCTTC

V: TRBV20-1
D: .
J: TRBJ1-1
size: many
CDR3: CSARAGHLNTEAFF
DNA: TGCAGTGCTAGAGCTGGACATTTGAACACTGAAGCTTTCTTT

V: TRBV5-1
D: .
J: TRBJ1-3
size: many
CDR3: CASREGQSGNTIYF
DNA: TGCGCCAGCAGGGAAGGACAGTCGGGAAACACCATATATTTT

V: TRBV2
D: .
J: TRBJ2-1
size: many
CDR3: CAARGSYNEQFF
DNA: TGTGCCGCTCGGGGGTCCTACAATGAGCAGTTCTTC

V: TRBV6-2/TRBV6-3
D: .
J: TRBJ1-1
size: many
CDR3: CASYDGYTEAFF
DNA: TGTGCCAGCTACGATGGGTACACTGAAGCTTTCTTT

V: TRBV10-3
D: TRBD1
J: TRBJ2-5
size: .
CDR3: CAISEGTGPQETQYF
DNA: TGTGCCATCAGTGAGGGGACAGGCCCCCAAGAGACCCAGTACTTC

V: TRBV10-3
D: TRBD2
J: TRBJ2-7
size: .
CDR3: CANPHGAGGRLVYEQYF
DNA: TGTGCCAACCCGCATGGGGCGGGGGGGCGGCTTGTCTACGAGCAGTACTTC

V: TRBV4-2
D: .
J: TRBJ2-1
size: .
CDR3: CASSQDAVAGGSEFF
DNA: .

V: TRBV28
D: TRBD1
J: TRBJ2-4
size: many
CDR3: CASSLSGTDALQYF
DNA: TGTGCCAGCAGTTTATCCGGGACAGATGCCCTTCAGTACTTC

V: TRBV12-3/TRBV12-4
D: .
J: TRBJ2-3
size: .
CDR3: CASRGLSTDTQYF
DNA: TGTGCCAGCAGAGGGCTCAGCACAGATACGCAGTATTTT

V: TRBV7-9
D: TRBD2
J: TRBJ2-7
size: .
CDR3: CASSSGLAGVVWQYF
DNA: TGTGCCAGCAGCTCGGGACTAGCGGGAGTCGTTTGGCAGTACTTC

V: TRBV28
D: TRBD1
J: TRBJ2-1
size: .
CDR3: CASSLAPGDSNNEQFF
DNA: TGTGCCAGCAGTTTAGCCCCCGGGGACAGCAACAATGAGCAGTTCTTC

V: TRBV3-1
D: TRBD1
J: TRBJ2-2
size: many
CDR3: CASSHFQGAIGELFF
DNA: TGTGCCAGCAGCCATTTTCAGGGGGCGATCGGGGAGCTGTTTTTT

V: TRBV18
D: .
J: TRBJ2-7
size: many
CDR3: CASSSDGYEQYF
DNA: TGTGCCAGCAGTTCCGACGGATACGAGCAGTACTTC

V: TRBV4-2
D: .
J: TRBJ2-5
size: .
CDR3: CASSRGGGQATYQETQYF
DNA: TGTGCCAGCAGCCGTGGGGGGGGGCAGGCGACGTACCAAGAGACCCAGTACTTC

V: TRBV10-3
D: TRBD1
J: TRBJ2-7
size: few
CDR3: CAISSYATGQGDYEQYF
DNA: TGTGCCATCAGCAGTTATGCCACGGGACAGGGGGACTACGAGCAGTACTTC

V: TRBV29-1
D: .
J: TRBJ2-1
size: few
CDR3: CSVEEGLGLYRDEQFF
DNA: TGCAGCGTTGAGGAGGGGCTAGGCCTCTATCGGGATGAGCAGTTCTTC

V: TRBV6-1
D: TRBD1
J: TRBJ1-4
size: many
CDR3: CASSEEAGGTNEKLFF
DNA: TGTGCCAGCAGTGAAGAAGCAGGGGGGACTAATGAAAAACTGTTTTTT

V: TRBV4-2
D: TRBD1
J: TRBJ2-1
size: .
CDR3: CASSQPDRELTYNEQFF
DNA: TGTGCCAGCAGCCAACCGGACAGGGAGTTAACCTACAATGAGCAGTTCTTC

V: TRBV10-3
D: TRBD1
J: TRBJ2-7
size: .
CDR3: CAIKPGQAYEQYF
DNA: TGTGCCATCAAACCGGGACAGGCCTACGAGCAGTACTTC

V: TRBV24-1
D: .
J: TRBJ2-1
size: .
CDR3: CATSDFRLGHSSYNEQFF
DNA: TGTGCCACCAGTGATTTTCGACTGGGACATAGCTCCTACAATGAGCAGTTCTTC

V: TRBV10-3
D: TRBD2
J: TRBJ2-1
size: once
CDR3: CATAPSGDNEQFF
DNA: TGTGCCACCGCCCCTAGCGGAGACAATGAGCAGTTCTTC

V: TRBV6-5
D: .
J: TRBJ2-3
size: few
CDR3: CASSYQYSDTQYF
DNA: TGTGCCAGCAGTTACCAGTATTCAGATACGCAGTATTTT

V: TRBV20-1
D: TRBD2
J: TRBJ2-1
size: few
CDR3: CSARRGTTFNEQFF
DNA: TGCAGTGCTAGACGGGGGACTACATTCAATGAGCAGTTCTTC

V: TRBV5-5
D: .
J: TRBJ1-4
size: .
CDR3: CASSFGQNNEKLFF
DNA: TGTGCCAGCAGCTTTGGGCAGAACAATGAAAAACTGTTTTTT

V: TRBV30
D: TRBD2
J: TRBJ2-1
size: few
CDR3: CAWSVRFWGGSTYEQFF
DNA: TGTGCCTGGAGTGTACGATTCTGGGGCGGGAGCACGTATGAGCAGTTCTTC

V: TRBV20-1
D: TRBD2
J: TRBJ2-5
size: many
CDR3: CSATRTSEEETQYF
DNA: TGCAGTGCTACCAGGACTAGCGAAGAAGAGACCCAGTACTTC

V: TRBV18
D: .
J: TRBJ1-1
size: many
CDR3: CASSPGVANTEAFF
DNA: TGTGCCAGCTCACCCGGGGTGGCGAACACTGAAGCTTTCTTT

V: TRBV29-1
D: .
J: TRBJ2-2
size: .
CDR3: CSVEETGELFF
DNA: TGCAGCGTTGAAGAAACAGGGGAGCTGTTTTTT

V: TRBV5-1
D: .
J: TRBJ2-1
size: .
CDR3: CASSTSTGTSYNEQFF
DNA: TGCGCCAGCAGCACCTCGACCGGGACAAGCTACAATGAGCAGTTCTTC

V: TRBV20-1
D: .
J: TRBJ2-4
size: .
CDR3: CSAKGEAQGYF
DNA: TGCAGTGCTAAGGGTGAGGCACAAGGCTACTTC

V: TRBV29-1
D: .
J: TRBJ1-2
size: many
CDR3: CSAMDGGHYGYTF
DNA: TGCAGCGCCATGGACGGGGGGCACTATGGCTACACCTTC

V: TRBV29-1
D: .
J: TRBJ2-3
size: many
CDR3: CSVAWIPGGTDTQYF
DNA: TGCAGCGTTGCGTGGATCCCTGGAGGCACAGATACGCAGTATTTT

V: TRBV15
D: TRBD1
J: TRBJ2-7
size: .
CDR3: CATSSIPGQGLYEQYF
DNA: TGTGCCACCAGCAGCATCCCGGGACAGGGGCTGTACGAGCAGTACTTC

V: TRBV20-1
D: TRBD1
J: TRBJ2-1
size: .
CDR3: CSASRGSKYNEQFF
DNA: TGCAGTGCTAGCAGGGGGTCGAAATACAATGAGCAGTTCTTC

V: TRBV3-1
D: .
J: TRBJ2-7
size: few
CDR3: CASRPKQGSIGEQYF
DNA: TGTGCCAGCCGCCCCAAACAGGGTTCGATTGGCGAGCAGTACTTC

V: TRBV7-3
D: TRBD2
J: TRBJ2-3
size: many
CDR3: CASSSSGGSTDTQYF
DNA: TGTGCCAGCAGCTCTAGCGGGGGGAGCACAGATACGCAGTATTTT

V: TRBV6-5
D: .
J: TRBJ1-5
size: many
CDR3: CASSYRDIYSNQPQHF
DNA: TGTGCCAGCAGTTACCGGGACATTTATAGCAATCAGCCCCAGCATTTT

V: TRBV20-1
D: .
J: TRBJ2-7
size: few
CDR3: CSARDVLAPYSYEQYF
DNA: TGCAGTGCTAGAGATGTCCTAGCGCCTTACTCCTACGAGCAGTACTTC

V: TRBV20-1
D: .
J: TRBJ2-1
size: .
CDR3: CSAPTRERLNEQFF
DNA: TGCAGTGCCCCGACTCGAGAACGACTCAATGAGCAGTTCTTC

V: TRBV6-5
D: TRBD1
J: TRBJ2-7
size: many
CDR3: CASSYGTGAYEQYF
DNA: TGTGCCAGCAGTTACGGGACAGGGGCCTACGAGCAGTACTTC

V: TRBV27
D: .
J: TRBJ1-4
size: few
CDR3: CASSFIGANEKLFF
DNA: TGTGCCAGCAGTTTCATCGGGGCTAATGAAAAACTGTTTTTT

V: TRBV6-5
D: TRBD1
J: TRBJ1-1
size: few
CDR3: CASSYSTTGVTEAFF
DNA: TGTGCCAGCAGTTACTCAACAACAGGGGTAACTGAAGCTTTCTTT

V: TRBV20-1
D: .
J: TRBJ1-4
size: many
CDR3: CSAARATNEKLFF
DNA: TGCAGTGCTGCCAGAGCAACTAATGAAAAACTGTTTTTT

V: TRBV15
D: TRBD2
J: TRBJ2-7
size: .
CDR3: CATSPGGLAGTYEQYF
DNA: TGTGCCACCAGCCCCGGCGGGCTAGCGGGAACCTACGAGCAGTACTTC

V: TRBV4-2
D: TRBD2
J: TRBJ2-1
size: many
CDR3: CASSPLRGAGGVDEQFF
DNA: TGTGCCAGCAGCCCACTTCGGGGAGCGGGGGGTGTGGATGAGCAGTTCTTC

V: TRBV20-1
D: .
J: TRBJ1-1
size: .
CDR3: CSARDLVRLNTEAFF
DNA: TGCAGTGCTAGAGATCTTGTCAGGTTGAACACTGAAGCTTTCTTT